Listed here are 16 T cell receptor beta chains from one sample, sequenced in a study of shared clonotypes between healthy human individuals. Sequencing was performed with immunoSEQ multiplex PCR; in TCRdb, only in-frame clones are kept and a portion is missing. The sample lists some 2 million clones, over 85% occurring once. Sequences were obtained from naive CD4+ T cells sorted from blood. Subset: CD45RA+ positively selected. All receptors derive from a young man in good health.

This clone was seen a single time. The chain uses TRBV6-6 and TRBJ2-7; D is possibly TRBD1 (6 bases). Between the trimmed V and J ends, which lost 2 bases and 3 bases, there was a span of 11 bases. This CDR3 is 14 amino acids long. Germline CDR1 MNHNY, CDR2 SVGAGI (reference sequence). In DNA form, the CDR3 reads TGTGCCAGCAGTTACGGGCAGGGGAACTACGAGCAGTACTTC. Translating it yields CASSYGQGNYEQYF.

The chain combines TRBV29-1 with TRBJ1-1; unclear D gene. The CDR3 has 16 amino acids. V was trimmed by 5 bases and J by 0 bases, leaving 19 bases between them. From germline, CDR1 is SQVTM and CDR2 ANQGSEA. For the CDR3, the DNA is TGCAGCGTTCAACTGTCGCCGGTTTCCATGAACACTGAAGCTTTCTTT. This sequence encodes CSVQLSPVSMNTEAFF.

J is TRBJ1-1 and V is TRBV28; D gene ambiguous. CDR3 length equals 13 residues. Trimming pared 7 bases from V and 4 bases from J, leaving 13 bases between. Germline V gene lookup returns CDR1 MDHEN and CDR2 SYDVKM. CDR3 protein: CASTASPATEAFF. DNA for the CDR3: TGTGCCAGCACCGCATCCCCGGCCACTGAAGCTTTCTTT.

This clone has just a few counts. The rearrangement links TRBV30 to TRBJ1-6, with TRBD1 identical over 9 bases. CDR1 GTSNPN and CDR2 SVGIG come from the germline V gene (reference sequence). With V trimmed by 1 base and J by 8 bases, 3 bases remained unmatched. The CDR3 runs 14 residues. The CDR3 sequence is CAWSARTGDSPLHF. CDR3 DNA: TGTGCCTGGAGTGCTCGGACAGGGGATTCACCCCTCCACTTT.

The chain recombines TRBV4-2 with TRBJ1-5; D perhaps matches TRBD1 (5 bases). CDR3 length: 14 amino acids. V was cut by 6 bases and J by 4 bases, with 13 bases left in between. Germline V lookup: CDR1 LGHNA, CDR2 YNFKEQ. CDR3 nucleotide sequence: TGTGCCAGCAGAATGGGAGGGGAGAATCAGCCCCAGCATTTT. Encoded protein: CASRMGGENQPQHF.

V is TRBV5-1 and J is TRBJ2-1, with 8 bases that match TRBD2. CDR1 and CDR2 (germline): SGHRS, YFSETQ. With 2 bases clipped from V and 9 bases from J, the junction kept 4 bases outside the gene matches. CDR3 length: 13 residues. DNA of the CDR3: TGCGCCAGCAGCTTTACTAGCGGAGTTGAGCAGTTCTTC. Its translation: CASSFTSGVEQFF.

The chain uses TRBV5-1 and TRBJ1-1, with 8 positions matching TRBD1. The CDR3 consists of 15 residues. Trimming at V came to 1 base and at J to 0 bases, leaving 2 bases not matched to a gene. Germline CDR1 SGHRS, CDR2 YFSETQ. The CDR3 region is CASSLSTGVNTEAFF. In DNA, the CDR3 is TGCGCCAGCAGCTTGTCGACAGGGGTGAACACTGAAGCTTTCTTT.

J is TRBJ2-7 and V is TRBV5-4; 11 bases align to TRBD1. Germline CDR1 and CDR2: SGHNT and YYREEE (reference sequence). This CDR3 contains 16 residues. J lost 2 bases, V lost 4 bases, and 8 bases had no gene match. The CDR3, as DNA: TGTGCCAGCAGCCCGGGAGGGACAGGGGGGACCTACGAGCAGTACTTC. Translation gives CASSPGGTGGTYEQYF. Supplemented by reference TRBV5-4 and TRBJ2-7, the full variable domain reads ETGVTQSPTHLIKTRGQQVTLRCSSQSGHNTVSWYQQALGQGPQFIFQYYREEENGRGNFPPRFSGLQFPNYSSELNVNALELDDSALYLCASSPGGTGGTYEQYFGPGTRLTVT.

The table lists this clone with a count of one. The rearrangement links TRBV5-1 to TRBJ2-3; D gene unclear. Germline V lookup: CDR1 SGHRS, CDR2 YFSETQ. Trimming removed 2 bases at V and 2 bases at J, with 9 bases between. This CDR3 has 14 residues. The CDR3 sequence: CASSLRSNTDTQYF. CDR3 coding DNA: TGCGCCAGCAGCTTAAGAAGTAACACAGATACGCAGTATTTT.

This chain joins TRBV6-5 and TRBJ1-4, with D maybe TRBD1 (5 bases). CDR1 is MNHEY and CDR2 is SVGAGI in the germline V gene. Trimming cost V 5 bases and J 8 bases, with 9 bases left between them. The CDR3 runs to 12 residues. In DNA form, the CDR3 reads TGTGCCAGCAGTGTCCCAGGGGAAAAACTGTTTTTT. Translated, it gives CASSVPGEKLFF.

The rearrangement joins TRBV5-4 to TRBJ2-5; the match to TRBD1 covers 8 bases. This CDR3 is 14 amino acids long. The germline CDR1 and CDR2 sequences are SGHNT and YYREEE (reference sequence). With V trimmed by 5 bases and J by 1 base, 4 bases remained unmatched. The chain's CDR3 is CASSDGTGQETQYF. The CDR3 region has the DNA TGTGCCAGCAGTGATGGGACAGGCCAAGAGACCCAGTACTTC.

Comment on this clone: Other DNA variants within this sample encode the same CDR3. The chain has TRBV5-4 and TRBJ1-1; D perhaps matches TRBD1 (6 bases). V was trimmed by 0 bases and J by 2 bases, leaving 8 bases between them. Germline loops: CDR1 SGHNT, CDR2 YYREEE (reference sequence). The CDR3 totals 14 residues. The CDR3: CASSLEGGNTEAFF. For the CDR3, the DNA is TGTGCCAGCAGCTTGGAGGGGGGCAACACTGAAGCTTTCTTT.

J is TRBJ1-6 and V is TRBV30, with unresolved D. Per germline, CDR1 GTSNPN and CDR2 SVGIG (reference sequence). This CDR3 is built from 15 residues. Trimming pared 2 bases from V and 1 base from J, leaving 9 bases between. CDR3 loop: CAWSTIRSYNSPLHF. The CDR3 region has the DNA TGTGCCTGGAGTACGATTCGGTCCTATAATTCACCCCTCCACTTT.

V is TRBV28 and J is TRBJ2-1, with D tentatively TRBD2 (6 bases). This CDR3 is built from 16 residues. Germline V gene data show CDR1 as MDHEN and CDR2 as SYDVKM. V shed 4 bases and J shed 0 bases, with 13 bases lying between them. The CDR3 sequence: CASSSPLADSYNEQFF. The CDR3 DNA follows: TGTGCCAGCAGTTCCCCCTTAGCGGACTCCTACAATGAGCAGTTCTTC.

The chain couples TRBV19 to TRBJ1-6; 7 bases agree with TRBD1. The CDR3 is made up of 14 amino acids. Germline V gives CDR1 LNHDA, CDR2 SQIVND (reference sequence). J gave up 8 bases and V 4 bases, and 5 bases lay outside the gene matches. The CDR3 DNA sequence: TGTGCCAGTAGTACCTTACAGGGGTATTCACCCCTCCACTTT. It yields the protein CASSTLQGYSPLHF.

The rearrangement joins TRBV7-8 to TRBJ1-3; unclear D gene. This CDR3 has 15 residues. CDR1 is SGHVS and CDR2 is FQNEAQ in the germline V gene. V lost 4 bases and J 3 bases, leaving 13 bases between the germline ends. DNA of the CDR3: TGTGCCAGCAGCTACAGCGACAACCATGGAAACACCATATATTTT. Translating it yields CASSYSDNHGNTIYF.